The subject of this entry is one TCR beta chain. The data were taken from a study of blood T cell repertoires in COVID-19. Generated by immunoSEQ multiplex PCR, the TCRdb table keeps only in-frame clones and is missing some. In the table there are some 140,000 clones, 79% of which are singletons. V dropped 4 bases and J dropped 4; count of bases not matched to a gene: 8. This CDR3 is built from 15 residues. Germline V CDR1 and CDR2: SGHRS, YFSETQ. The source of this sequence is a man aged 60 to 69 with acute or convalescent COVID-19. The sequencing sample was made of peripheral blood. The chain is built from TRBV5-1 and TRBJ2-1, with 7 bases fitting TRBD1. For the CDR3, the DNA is TGCGCCAGCAGCGCGTCCGGGACAGATTACAATGAGCAGTTCTTC. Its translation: CASSASGTDYNEQFF. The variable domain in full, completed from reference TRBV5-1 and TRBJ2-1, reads KAGVTQTPRYLIKTRGQQVTLSCSPISGHRSVSWYQQTPGQGLQFLFEYFSETQRNKGNFPGRFSGRQFSNSRSEMNVSTLELGDSALYLCASSASGTDYNEQFFGPGTRLTVL.